This T cell receptor beta chain is drawn from a study of a mutant IDH1 vaccine in newly diagnosed glioma. Study context: The sex distribution of treated patients was about 62% male and about 38% female, with a mean age of around 40 years.

This clone was recorded only once. Germline CDR1 MNHEY, CDR2 SMNVEV (reference sequence). The length of the CDR3 is 15 residues. The V gene end was trimmed by 5 bases and the J gene end by 6 bases; junction bases not matched to a gene: 10. Sequenced by immunoSEQ multiplex PCR; TCRdb stores in-frame clones only, minus some. The sample contains around 37,000 clones, roughly 80% of which appear only once. Time point given: baseline, week 1 (first vaccination visit). Treatment of the sample: pre-vaccination baseline after standard-of-care therapy. This sequence joins TRBV27 and TRBJ2-4; 7 bases fit TRBD1. This TCR was sampled from a man between 35 and 55 years old with glioma. Some clones in this sample may be carry-over from other donors' samples. The specimen comprised PBMCs, sampled from a glioma patient treated with radiotherapy, temozolomide or both. The CDR3 region has the DNA TGTGCCAGCAGTCTACTACGACAGGGCCTAAACATTCAGTACTTC. It is translated as CASSLLRQGLNIQYF.